This T cell receptor beta chain was sequenced in a study of T cells in localized non-small cell lung cancer. Libraries were prepared by immunoSEQ multiplex PCR; TCRdb keeps only in-frame clonotypes and omits some of them. The data contain approximately 54,000 clones, 86% of them singletons. Trimming stripped 1 base from V and 1 base from J, with 10 bases between. The CDR3 runs to 16 residues. Germline V gene data show CDR1 as SGHVS and CDR2 as FNYEAQ. The material was peripheral blood, obtained before any cancer treatment. The receptor comes from a woman aged 35-75 years with stage I lung adenocarcinoma. V is TRBV7-6 and J is TRBJ1-4; D is unclear. CDR3 residues: CASSLGVGLTNEKLFF. DNA of the CDR3: TGTGCCAGCAGCTTAGGAGTAGGGCTAACTAATGAAAAACTGTTTTTT.